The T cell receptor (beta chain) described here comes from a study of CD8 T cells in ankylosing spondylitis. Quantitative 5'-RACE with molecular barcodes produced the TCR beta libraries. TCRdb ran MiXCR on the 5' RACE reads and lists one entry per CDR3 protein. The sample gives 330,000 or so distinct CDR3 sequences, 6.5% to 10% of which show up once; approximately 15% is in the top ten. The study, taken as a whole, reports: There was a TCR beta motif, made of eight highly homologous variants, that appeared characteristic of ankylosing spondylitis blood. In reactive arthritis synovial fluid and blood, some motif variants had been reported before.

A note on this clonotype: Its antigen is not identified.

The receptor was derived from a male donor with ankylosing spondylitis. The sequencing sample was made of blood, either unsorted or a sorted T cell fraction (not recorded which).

The CDR3 DNA sequence: TGCAGTGCTAGGGATTCGGGATTAACCGGGACACCGACTAACTATGGCTACACCTTC. Its protein product is CSARDSGLTGTPTNYGYTF. This sequence joins TRBV20-1 and TRBJ1-2, with D tentatively TRBD1 (6 bases). The germline gives CDR1 DFQATT, CDR2 SNEGSKA (reference sequence). V shed 3 bases and J shed 0 bases, with 26 bases lying between them. The CDR3 totals 19 residues.